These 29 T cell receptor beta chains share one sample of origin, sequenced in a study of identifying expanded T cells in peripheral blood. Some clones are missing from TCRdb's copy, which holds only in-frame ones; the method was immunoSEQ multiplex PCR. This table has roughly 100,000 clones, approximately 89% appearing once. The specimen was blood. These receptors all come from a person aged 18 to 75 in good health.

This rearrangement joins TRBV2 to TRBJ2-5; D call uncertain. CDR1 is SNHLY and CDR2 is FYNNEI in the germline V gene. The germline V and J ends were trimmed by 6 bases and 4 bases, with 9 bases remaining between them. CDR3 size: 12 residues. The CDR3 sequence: CASRLGGETQYF. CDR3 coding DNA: TGTGCCAGCAGGCTGGGCGGAGAGACCCAGTACTTC.

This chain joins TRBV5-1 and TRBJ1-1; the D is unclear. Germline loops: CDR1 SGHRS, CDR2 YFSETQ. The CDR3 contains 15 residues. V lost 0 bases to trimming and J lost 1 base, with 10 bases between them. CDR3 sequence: CASSLARVGNTEAFF. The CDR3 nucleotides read TGCGCCAGCAGCTTGGCCCGGGTTGGGAACACTGAAGCTTTCTTT.

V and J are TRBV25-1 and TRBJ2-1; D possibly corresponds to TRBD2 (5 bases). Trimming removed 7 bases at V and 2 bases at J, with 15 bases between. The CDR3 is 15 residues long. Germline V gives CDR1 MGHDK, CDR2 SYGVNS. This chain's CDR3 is CASNLGEGPYNEQFF. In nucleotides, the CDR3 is TGTGCCAGCAACTTGGGAGAGGGCCCCTACAATGAGCAGTTCTTC.

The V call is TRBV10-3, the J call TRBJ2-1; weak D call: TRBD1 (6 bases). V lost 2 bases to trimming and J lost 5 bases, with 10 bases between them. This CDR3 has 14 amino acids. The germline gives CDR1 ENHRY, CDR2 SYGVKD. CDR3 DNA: TGTGCCATCAGTGAGAGACAGGACAACAATGAGCAGTTCTTC. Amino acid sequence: CAISERQDNNEQFF.

The CDR3 loop reads CASSVASGQTYSGNTIYF. DNA of the CDR3: TGTGCCAGCAGCGTAGCCTCAGGACAGACTTACTCTGGAAACACCATATATTTT. The rearrangement links TRBV9 to TRBJ1-3; the D gene is possibly TRBD1 (6 bases). The CDR3 extends over 18 amino acids. V gave up 0 bases and J gave up 0 bases, with 16 bases separating them. Germline V gene lookup returns CDR1 SGDLS and CDR2 YYNGEE.

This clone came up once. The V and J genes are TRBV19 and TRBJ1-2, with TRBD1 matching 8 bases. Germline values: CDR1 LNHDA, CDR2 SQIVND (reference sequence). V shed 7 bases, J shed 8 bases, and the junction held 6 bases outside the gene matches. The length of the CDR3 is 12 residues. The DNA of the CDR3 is TGTGCCAGTATGAGACAGGGGCGCGGCTACACCTTC. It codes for CASMRQGRGYTF.

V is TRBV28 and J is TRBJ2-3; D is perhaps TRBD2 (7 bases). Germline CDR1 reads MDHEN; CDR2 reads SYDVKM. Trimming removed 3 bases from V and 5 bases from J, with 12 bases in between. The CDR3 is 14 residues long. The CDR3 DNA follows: TGTGCCAGCAGTTTCGGGGGGCGAGGAGATACGCAGTATTTT. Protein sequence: CASSFGGRGDTQYF.

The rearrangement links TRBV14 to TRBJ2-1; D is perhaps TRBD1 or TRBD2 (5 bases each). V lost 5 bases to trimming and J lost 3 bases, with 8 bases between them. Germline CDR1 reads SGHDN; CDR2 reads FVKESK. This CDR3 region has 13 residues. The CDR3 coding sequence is TGTGCCAGCAGCAGGGGAGTCTACAATGAGCAGTTCTTC. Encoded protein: CASSRGVYNEQFF.

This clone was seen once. This CDR3 is CASSMYQGADTQYF. In DNA, the CDR3 is TGTGCCAGTAGTATGTACCAGGGAGCAGATACGCAGTATTTT. This chain links TRBV19 with TRBJ2-3; D is perhaps TRBD1 or TRBD2 (5 bases each). Germline loops: CDR1 LNHDA, CDR2 SQIVND (reference sequence). The CDR3 is 14 residues long. With 3 bases removed from V and 4 bases from J, the gap between germline ends came to 11 bases. The variable domain in full, with the rest retrieved from reference TRBV19 and TRBJ2-3, is DGGITQSPKYLFRKEGQNVTLSCEQNLNHDAMYWYRQDPGQGLRLIYYSQIVNDFQKGDIAEGYSVSREKKESFPLTVTSAQKNPTAFYLCASSMYQGADTQYFGPGTRLTVL.

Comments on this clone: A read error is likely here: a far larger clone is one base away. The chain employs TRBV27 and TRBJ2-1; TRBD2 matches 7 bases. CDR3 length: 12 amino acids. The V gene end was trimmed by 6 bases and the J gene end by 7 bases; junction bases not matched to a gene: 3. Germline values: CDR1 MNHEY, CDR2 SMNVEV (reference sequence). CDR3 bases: TGTGCCAGCAGGTTCGGGGGGAATGAGCAGTTCTTC. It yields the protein CASRFGGNEQFF.

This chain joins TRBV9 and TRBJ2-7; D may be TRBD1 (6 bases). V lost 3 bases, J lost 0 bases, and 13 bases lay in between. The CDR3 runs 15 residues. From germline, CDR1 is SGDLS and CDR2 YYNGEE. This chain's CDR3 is CASSGTAISSYEQYF. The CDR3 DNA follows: TGTGCCAGCAGCGGGACAGCTATTTCCTCCTACGAGCAGTACTTC. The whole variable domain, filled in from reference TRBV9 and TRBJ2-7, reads DSGVTQTPKHLITATGQRVTLRCSPRSGDLSVYWYQQSLDQGLQFLIQYYNGEERAKGNILERFSAQQFPDLHSELNLSSLELGDSALYFCASSGTAISSYEQYFGPGTRLTVT.

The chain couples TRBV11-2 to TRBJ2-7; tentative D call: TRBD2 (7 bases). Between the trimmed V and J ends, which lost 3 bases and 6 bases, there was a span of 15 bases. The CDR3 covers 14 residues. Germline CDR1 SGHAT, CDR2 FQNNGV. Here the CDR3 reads CASSLILATGEQYF. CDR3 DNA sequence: TGTGCCAGCAGCTTGATACTAGCGACAGGCGAGCAGTACTTC.

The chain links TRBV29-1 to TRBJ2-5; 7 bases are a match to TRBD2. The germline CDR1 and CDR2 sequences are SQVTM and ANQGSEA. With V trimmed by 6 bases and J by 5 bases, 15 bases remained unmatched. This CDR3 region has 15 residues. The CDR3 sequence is CSVAAVGGRSETQYF. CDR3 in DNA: TGCAGCGTAGCTGCCGTGGGCGGGAGATCGGAGACCCAGTACTTC.

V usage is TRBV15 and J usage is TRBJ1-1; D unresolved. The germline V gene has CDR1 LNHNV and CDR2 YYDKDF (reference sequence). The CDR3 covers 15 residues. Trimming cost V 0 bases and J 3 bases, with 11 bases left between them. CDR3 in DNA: TGTGCCACCAGCAGAGATCTCGGAGGAGACACTGAAGCTTTCTTT. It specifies CATSRDLGGDTEAFF.

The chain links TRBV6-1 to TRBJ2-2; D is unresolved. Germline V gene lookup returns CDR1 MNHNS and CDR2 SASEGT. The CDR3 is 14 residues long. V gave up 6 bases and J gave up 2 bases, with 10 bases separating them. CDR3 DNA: TGTGCCAGCAGCGTAAGTGGAAACACCGGGGAGCTGTTTTTT. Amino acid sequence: CASSVSGNTGELFF.

As DNA, the CDR3 is TGCGCCAGCAGCGTGGGACAGGGATATGGCTACACCTTC. The encoded protein is CASSVGQGYGYTF. The genes are TRBV5-1 and TRBJ1-2; 9 nucleotides agree with TRBD1. Germline CDR1 reads SGHRS; CDR2 reads YFSETQ. V trimming: 4 bases; J trimming: 5 bases; junction bases outside the gene matches: 3. This CDR3 spans 13 amino acids.

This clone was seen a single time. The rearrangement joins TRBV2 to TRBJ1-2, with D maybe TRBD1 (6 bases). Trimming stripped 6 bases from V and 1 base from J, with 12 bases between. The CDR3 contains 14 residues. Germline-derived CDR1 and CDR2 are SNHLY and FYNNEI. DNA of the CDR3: TGTGCCAGCAGAATGACAGGACTTAACTATGGCTACACCTTC. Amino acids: CASRMTGLNYGYTF.

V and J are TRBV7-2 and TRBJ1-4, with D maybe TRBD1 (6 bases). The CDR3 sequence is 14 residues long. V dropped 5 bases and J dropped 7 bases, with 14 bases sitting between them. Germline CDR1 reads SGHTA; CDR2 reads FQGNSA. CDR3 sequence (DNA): TGTGCCAGCAGCACACGCAGAGGGGGTGAAAAACTGTTTTTT. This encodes CASSTRRGGEKLFF.

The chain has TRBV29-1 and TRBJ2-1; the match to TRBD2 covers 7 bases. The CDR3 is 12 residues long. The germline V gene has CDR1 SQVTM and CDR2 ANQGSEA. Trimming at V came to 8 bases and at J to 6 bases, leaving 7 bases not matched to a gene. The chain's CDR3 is CSLFGRANEQFF. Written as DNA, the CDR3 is TGCAGCCTATTTGGGAGGGCCAATGAGCAGTTCTTC.

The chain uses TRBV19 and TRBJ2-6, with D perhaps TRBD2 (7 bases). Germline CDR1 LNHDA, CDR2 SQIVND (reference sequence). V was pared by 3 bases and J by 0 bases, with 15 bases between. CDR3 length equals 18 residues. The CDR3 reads CASSIGGALVSGANVLTF. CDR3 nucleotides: TGTGCCAGTAGTATTGGGGGGGCCCTCGTCTCTGGGGCCAACGTCCTGACTTTC.

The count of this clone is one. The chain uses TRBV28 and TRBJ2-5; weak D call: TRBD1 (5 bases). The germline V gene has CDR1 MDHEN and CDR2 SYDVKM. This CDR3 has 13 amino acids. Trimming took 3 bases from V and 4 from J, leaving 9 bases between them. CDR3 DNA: TGTGCCAGCAGTTTGACAGCCACAGAGACCCAGTACTTC. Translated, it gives CASSLTATETQYF.

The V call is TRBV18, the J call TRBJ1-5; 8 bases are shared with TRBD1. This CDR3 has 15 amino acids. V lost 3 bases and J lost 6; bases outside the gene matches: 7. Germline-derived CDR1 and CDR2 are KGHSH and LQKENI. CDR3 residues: CASSPGQAGSQPQHF. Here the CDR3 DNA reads TGTGCCAGCTCACCGGGACAGGCCGGCTCTCAGCCCCAGCATTTT. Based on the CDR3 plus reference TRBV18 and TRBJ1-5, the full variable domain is NAGVMQNPRHLVRRRGQEARLRCSPMKGHSHVYWYRQLPEEGLKFMVYLQKENIIDESGMPKERFSAEFPKEGPSILRIQQVVRGDSAAYFCASSPGQAGSQPQHFGDGTRLSIL.

In DNA, the CDR3 is TGTGCCAGCAGTGTCCAGGGGATCTATGGCTACACCTTC. This sequence encodes CASSVQGIYGYTF. The V gene is TRBV6-1, the J gene TRBJ1-2, with TRBD1 as a possible D gene (6 bases). Germline V gene sequence: CDR1 MNHNS, CDR2 SASEGT. Trimming took off 4 bases at V and 4 bases at J, with 10 bases between the two ends. This CDR3 contains 13 residues.

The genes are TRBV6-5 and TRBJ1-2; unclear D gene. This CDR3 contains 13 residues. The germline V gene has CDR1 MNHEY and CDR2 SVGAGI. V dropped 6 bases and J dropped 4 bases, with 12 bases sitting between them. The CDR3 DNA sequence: TGTGCCAGCAGGAGTGAGCTACTCTATGGCTACACCTTC. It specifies CASRSELLYGYTF.

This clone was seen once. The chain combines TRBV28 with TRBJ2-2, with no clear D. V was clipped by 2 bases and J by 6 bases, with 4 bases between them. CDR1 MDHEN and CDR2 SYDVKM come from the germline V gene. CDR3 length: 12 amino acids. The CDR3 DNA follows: TGTGCCAGCAGTTTAAGGGCCGGGGAGCTGTTTTTT. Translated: CASSLRAGELFF.

Written as DNA, the CDR3 is TGTGCCAGCAGCTTAGAGTTCCGGGGCGTTTATGGGCAGTATTTT. This encodes CASSLEFRGVYGQYF. The J gene is TRBJ2-3, the V gene TRBV7-9; the D call may be TRBD1 or TRBD2 (5 bases each). Germline values: CDR1 SEHNR, CDR2 FQNEAQ (reference sequence). With 1 base removed from V and 11 bases from J, the gap between germline ends came to 19 bases. CDR3 length: 15 amino acids.

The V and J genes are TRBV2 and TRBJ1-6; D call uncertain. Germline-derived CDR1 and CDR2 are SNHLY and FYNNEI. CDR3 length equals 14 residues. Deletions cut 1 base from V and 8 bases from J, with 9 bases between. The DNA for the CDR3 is TGTGCCAGCAGTGAAGACGGCACATATTCACCCCTCCACTTT. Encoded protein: CASSEDGTYSPLHF.

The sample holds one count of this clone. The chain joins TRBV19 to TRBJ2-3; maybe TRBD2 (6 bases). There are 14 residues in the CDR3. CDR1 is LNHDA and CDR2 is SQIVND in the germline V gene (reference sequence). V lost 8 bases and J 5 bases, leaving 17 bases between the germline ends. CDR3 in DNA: TGTGCCAGTGGTACCAATGGAGCGGGAGATACGCAGTATTTT. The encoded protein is CASGTNGAGDTQYF.

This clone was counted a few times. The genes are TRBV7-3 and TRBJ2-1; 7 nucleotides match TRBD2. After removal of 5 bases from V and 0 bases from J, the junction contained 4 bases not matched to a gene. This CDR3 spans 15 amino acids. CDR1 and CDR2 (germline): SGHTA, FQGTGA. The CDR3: CASSQGGSSYNEQFF. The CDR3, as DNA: TGTGCCAGCAGCCAGGGCGGGAGCTCCTACAATGAGCAGTTCTTC.